The clone carrying this T cell receptor beta chain was detected ten times or more. These data originate in a study of T cell repertoires in cytomegalovirus infection. TCRdb re-analysed the reads in MiXCR, keeping a single row per CDR3 protein. There are about 240,000 distinct CDR3 sequences in the sample; 12% occur only once, and 1.5% to 2% lies in the top ten. CDR1 is SGHVS, CDR2 FQNEAQ, per germline. V lost 5 bases and J 0 bases, leaving 14 bases between the germline ends. The CDR3 runs 15 residues. This clonotype was obtained from a human donor in good health (CMV status not recorded). Some clones in this sample may be carry-over from other donors' samples. The chain carries TRBV7-8 and TRBJ2-7; D tentatively fits TRBD1 or TRBD2 (5 bases each). The specimen was PBMCs. Written as DNA, the CDR3 is TGTGCCAGCAGCGGTGGGGGTGATGTCTCCTACGAGCAGTACTTC. Its protein is CASSGGGDVSYEQYF. The entire variable domain, with the rest obtained from reference TRBV7-8 and TRBJ2-7, is as follows: GAGVSQSPRYKVAKRGQDVALRCDPISGHVSLFWYQQALGQGPEFLTYFQNEAQLDKSGLPSDRFFAERPEGSVSTLKIQRTQQEDSAVYLCASSGGGDVSYEQYFGPGTRLTVT.